These 22 T cell receptor beta chains were all obtained from the same sample, sequenced in a study of human T cells and chemical hapten exposure. The sample's time point: patch test 2, 6 weeks after DPC sensitization. Treatment reported: therapeutic diphenylcyclopropenone sensitization with weekly scalp DPC. TCRdb ran MiXCR on the RACE reads and lists one entry per CDR3 protein. The sample holds approximately 95,000 distinct CDR3 sequences; more than 9.5% are singletons and the top ten take 3% to 4%. This specimen consisted of whole blood, obtained in connection with sensitization to the hapten diphenylcyclopropenone (DPC). These receptors were obtained from a middle-aged woman with alopecia areata. Some clones in this sample may be carry-over from other donors' samples.

V and J are TRBV6-1 and TRBJ1-4; D is ambiguous. Trimming left V 5 bases short and J 0 bases short, with 10 bases between. The CDR3 runs 15 residues. Per germline, CDR1 MNHNS and CDR2 SASEGT. In nucleotides, the CDR3 is TGTGCCAGCAGTTTGGGAGCCCCAACTAATGAAAAACTGTTTTTT. Encoded protein: CASSLGAPTNEKLFF.

This clonotype was seen only a few times. V and J are TRBV28 and TRBJ1-1; 10 bases are shared with TRBD1. CDR1 and CDR2 from the germline V gene are MDHEN and SYDVKM. With 2 bases clipped from V and 6 bases from J, the junction kept 6 bases outside the gene matches. The CDR3 spans 15 residues. In DNA form, the CDR3 reads TGTGCCAGCAGTTTAAGAGGGGGGACAGGGGCTGAAGCTTTCTTT. This gives the protein CASSLRGGTGAEAFF.

This clonotype was recorded at least ten times. This chain joins TRBV11-2 and TRBJ1-1; D unresolved. Germline loops: CDR1 SGHAT, CDR2 FQNNGV. The CDR3 spans 13 residues. V dropped 0 bases and J dropped 8 bases, with 10 bases sitting between them. The CDR3 DNA reads as TGTGCCAGCAGCTTAGAACGGGGTAGAGAAGCTTTCTTT. It is translated as CASSLERGREAFF.

V gene TRBV28 combines with J gene TRBJ2-7; 15 bases are shared with TRBD2. The V gene end was trimmed by 6 bases and the J gene end by 5 bases; junction bases not matched to a gene: 5. Germline CDR1 is MDHEN and CDR2 is SYDVKM. The CDR3 totals 15 residues. The CDR3 region has the DNA TGTGCCAGCAGACCCGGGACTAGCGGGAGGAACGAGCAGTACTTC. Residues: CASRPGTSGRNEQYF.

The chain links TRBV30 to TRBJ2-1; 10 positions agree with TRBD2. Losses at the gene ends were 3 bases for V and 2 bases for J; bases not matched to a gene: 1. This CDR3 has 14 residues. Germline V gene data show CDR1 as GTSNPN and CDR2 as SVGIG (reference sequence). The CDR3 loop is CAWSSGGAYNEQFF. In nucleotides, the CDR3 is TGTGCCTGGAGCAGCGGGGGGGCCTACAATGAGCAGTTCTTC.

This clonotype was seen ten or more times. This chain connects TRBV20-1 to TRBJ1-2; TRBD1 matches at 7 bases. The CDR3 spans 14 residues. V was pared by 5 bases and J by 3 bases, with 9 bases of the junction left unmatched. The germline V gene encodes CDR1 DFQATT and CDR2 SNEGSKA (reference sequence). This CDR3 reads CSADRQGGYYGYTF. The CDR3 DNA is TGCAGTGCTGACCGACAGGGAGGGTACTATGGCTACACCTTC.

This clonotype was detected only a few times. The chain combines TRBV12-3 or TRBV12-4 with TRBJ2-3; 10 nucleotides line up with TRBD1. The CDR3 consists of 17 residues. V lost 2 bases, J lost 4 bases, and 9 bases stayed unmatched. The CDR3: CASSLLPGQGRADTQYF. The CDR3 DNA follows: TGTGCCAGCAGTTTACTTCCGGGACAGGGGAGGGCAGATACGCAGTATTTT.

Many counts were recorded for this clonotype. The gene calls are TRBV5-5 and TRBJ2-2; D unresolved. CDR3 length equals 13 residues. CDR1 is SGHKS, CDR2 YYEKEE, per germline (reference sequence). Trimming shortened V by 4 bases and J by 6 bases, and 10 bases separated the two germline ends. The CDR3 spells CASSVAPAGELFF. The CDR3 bases are TGTGCCAGCAGCGTCGCACCGGCCGGGGAGCTGTTTTTT.

Only a few counts were recorded for this clonotype. This chain connects TRBV10-1 to TRBJ2-5; TRBD2 is a possible D gene (5 bases). Trimming cost V 4 bases and J 5 bases, with 8 bases left between them. This CDR3 region has 12 residues. Germline CDR1 reads WNHNN; CDR2 reads SYGVQD (reference sequence). Written as DNA, the CDR3 is TGCGCCAGCAGTGGTGCGGGCGAGACCCAGTACTTC. It translates to CASSGAGETQYF.

This clonotype came up many times. V is TRBV10-3 and J is TRBJ1-2; possible D gene TRBD1, 5 bases. V lost 5 bases and J lost 3, with 13 bases in between. The CDR3 totals 14 residues. CDR1 is ENHRY and CDR2 is SYGVKD in the germline V gene. CDR3 protein: CAISRDRVDYGYTF. The CDR3 DNA is TGTGCCATCAGTAGGGACCGGGTCGACTATGGCTACACCTTC.

In its sample, this clonotype was seen a few times. The chain uses TRBV18 and TRBJ2-3; 7 positions match TRBD1. Germline loops: CDR1 KGHSH, CDR2 LQKENI. This CDR3 has 17 amino acids. The V and J ends lost 5 bases and 0 bases, in that order; junction bases with no gene match: 11. Here the CDR3 DNA reads TGTGCCAGCTCATTTCAGCAGGGGACAGCAAGCACAGATACGCAGTATTTT. Translated, it gives CASSFQQGTASTDTQYF.

This clonotype was counted a few times. This chain joins TRBV28 and TRBJ2-7, with 11 bases aligning to TRBD1. Germline values: CDR1 MDHEN, CDR2 SYDVKM. V lost 5 bases, J lost 6 bases, and 9 bases stayed unmatched. This CDR3 spans 15 amino acids. This CDR3 is CASSPTSGTGGEQYF. DNA of the CDR3: TGTGCCAGCAGTCCAACGTCCGGGACAGGGGGCGAGCAGTACTTC.

This clonotype showed up just a few times. The chain links TRBV4-2 to TRBJ2-7, with TRBD2 matching 7 bases. V dropped 5 bases and J dropped 4; count of bases not matched to a gene: 20. CDR1 and CDR2 from the germline V gene are LGHNA and YNFKEQ. This CDR3 region has 18 residues. CDR3 protein: CASSEVGRVVGGVYEQYF. CDR3 nucleotide sequence: TGTGCCAGCAGCGAAGTTGGGAGGGTCGTAGGCGGGGTTTACGAGCAGTACTTC.

This clonotype was recorded at least ten times. The DNA of the CDR3 is TGTGCCAGCAGTTCAAGTGGACGAGAAAAAGAAGCTTTCTTT. It codes for CASSSSGREKEAFF. This chain joins TRBV6-2 or TRBV6-3 and TRBJ1-1; no clear D gene. The CDR3 is made up of 14 amino acids. Germline CDR1 MNHEY, CDR2 SVGEGT. Trimming removed 4 bases from V and 8 bases from J, with 17 bases in between.

This clonotype appeared many times. This chain links TRBV20-1 with TRBJ2-3, with a tentative D call TRBD2 (6 bases). Germline-derived CDR1 and CDR2 are DFQATT and SNEGSKA (reference sequence). V was cut by 2 bases and J by 3 bases, with 18 bases left in between. The CDR3 spans 16 residues. The CDR3 region has the DNA TGCAGTGCTAGACCCCTGCCTGCGGGGTGGACAGATACGCAGTATTTT. This sequence encodes CSARPLPAGWTDTQYF.

To note about this clonotype: This may stem from a read error, because a much larger clone lies one nucleotide away. The rearrangement joins TRBV3-1 to TRBJ2-1, with D perhaps matching TRBD1 (5 bases). There are 12 residues in the CDR3. CDR1 and CDR2 (germline): LGHDT, YNNKEL (reference sequence). CDR3 DNA: TGTACCAGCAGCCAAGACAGCCCAGAGCAGTTCTTC. This encodes CTSSQDSPEQFF.

This clonotype was recorded a few times. V is TRBV6-5 and J is TRBJ1-5; D uncertain. CDR3 length: 13 amino acids. Trimming cost V 2 bases and J 7 bases, with 9 bases left between them. Germline values: CDR1 MNHEY, CDR2 SVGAGI. This chain's CDR3 is CASSYGERQPQHF. The CDR3 DNA reads TGTGCCAGCAGTTACGGGGAAAGGCAGCCCCAGCATTTT.

At least ten counts were recorded for this clonotype. This chain links TRBV11-2 with TRBJ1-3; D is possibly TRBD1 (5 bases). V shed 2 bases and J shed 7 bases, with 15 bases lying between them. The CDR3 runs 15 residues. The germline CDR1 and CDR2 sequences are SGHAT and FQNNGV. CDR3 nucleotides: TGTGCCAGCAGCTTATCTCCTGGGGCCGCCAACACCATATATTTT. Amino acids: CASSLSPGAANTIYF.

This clonotype turned up a few times. The CDR3 nucleotides are TGTGCCAGCAGTAGGGGACCGGGCTACGAGCAGTACTTC. This encodes CASSRGPGYEQYF. The chain links TRBV6-2 or TRBV6-3 to TRBJ2-7; D possibly matches TRBD1 or TRBD2 (5 bases each). Trimming took 5 bases from V and 3 from J, leaving 11 bases between them. There are 13 residues in the CDR3. Germline V gives CDR1 MNHEY, CDR2 SVGEGT.

This clonotype was counted many times. This chain's CDR3 is CSAGLSSYNEQFF. The CDR3 DNA reads as TGCAGCGCCGGACTGTCCTCCTACAATGAGCAGTTCTTC. The chain has TRBV29-1 and TRBJ2-1, with D possibly TRBD2 on 5 matching bases. Trimming stripped 7 bases from V and 0 bases from J, with 10 bases between. CDR1 SQVTM and CDR2 ANQGSEA come from the germline V gene. There are 13 residues in the CDR3.

This clonotype was seen a few times. The chain couples TRBV6-1 to TRBJ1-1, with TRBD1 identical over 10 bases. V was pared by 0 bases and J by 11 bases, with 3 bases of the junction left unmatched. CDR3 size: 13 residues. Germline V gene lookup returns CDR1 MNHNS and CDR2 SASEGT. The CDR3 spells CASSEAGTGEAFF. For the CDR3, the DNA is TGTGCCAGCAGTGAAGCCGGGACAGGGGAGGCTTTCTTT.

This clonotype has a count of ten or more. This chain uses TRBV11-3 with TRBJ2-4; 8 bases line up with TRBD1. Germline V CDR1 and CDR2: SGHNT, YENEEA. Losses at the gene ends were 1 base for V and 10 bases for J; bases not matched to a gene: 3. The CDR3 consists of 13 residues. CDR3 coding DNA: TGTGCCAGCAGCTTAGGGCAGGGGGCGATTCAGTACTTC. Translated, it gives CASSLGQGAIQYF.